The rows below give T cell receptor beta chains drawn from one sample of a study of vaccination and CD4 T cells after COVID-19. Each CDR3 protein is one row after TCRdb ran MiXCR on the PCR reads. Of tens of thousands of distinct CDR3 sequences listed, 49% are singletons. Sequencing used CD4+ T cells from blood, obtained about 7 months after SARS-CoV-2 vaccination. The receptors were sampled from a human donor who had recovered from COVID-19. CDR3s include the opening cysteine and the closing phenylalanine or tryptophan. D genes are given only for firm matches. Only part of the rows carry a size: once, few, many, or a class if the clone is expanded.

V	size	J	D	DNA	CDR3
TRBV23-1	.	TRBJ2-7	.	TGCGCCAGTTTTAGCGGAACCCCCTACGAGCAGTACTTC	CASFSGTPYEQYF
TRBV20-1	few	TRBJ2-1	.	TGCAGTGCTAGAGATCCCGGGGGAAACAATGAGCAGTTCTTC	CSARDPGGNNEQFF
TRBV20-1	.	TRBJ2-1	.	TGCAGTGCTAGAGACCCCAACAATGAGCAGTTCTTC	CSARDPNNEQFF
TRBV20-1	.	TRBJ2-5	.	TGCAGTGCTCTTGTAAGGGAGACCCAGTACTTC	CSALVRETQYF
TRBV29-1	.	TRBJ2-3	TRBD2	TGCAGCACGAACGGGAGGGCCAAAGATACGCAGTATTTT	CSTNGRAKDTQYF
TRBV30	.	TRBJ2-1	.	TGTGCCTGGAGTCAGACAGCCGATGAGCAGTTCTTC	CAWSQTADEQFF
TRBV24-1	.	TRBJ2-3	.	TGTGCCACCGCTATCGGCCGAAACTTGGGACACACAGATACGCAGTATTTT	CATAIGRNLGHTDTQYF
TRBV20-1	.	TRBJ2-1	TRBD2	TGCAGTGCCGAGAGACTAGCGGCTTCTAATGAGCAGTTCTTC	CSAERLAASNEQFF
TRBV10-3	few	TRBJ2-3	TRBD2	TGTGCCATCAGCGCGGAGGGGCGGGAGGGTACAGATACGCAGTATTTT	CAISAEGREGTDTQYF
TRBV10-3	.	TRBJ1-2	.	TGTGCCATCAGTGAGTCGGGGGTTGGCTACACCTTC	CAISESGVGYTF
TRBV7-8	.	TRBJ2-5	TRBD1	TGTGCCAGCAGCTTAGTAGGACAGGTTGGGCAAGAGACCCAGTACTTC	CASSLVGQVGQETQYF
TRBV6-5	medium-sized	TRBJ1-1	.	TGTGCCAGCAGTTACGGGCACAGGGTGAACACTGAAGCTTTCTTT	CASSYGHRVNTEAFF
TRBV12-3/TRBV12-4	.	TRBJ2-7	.	TGTGCCAGCAGCCCCGGGCGGGGACCCTACTACGAGCAGTACTTC	CASSPGRGPYYEQYF
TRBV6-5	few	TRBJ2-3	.	TGTGCCAGCAGTTACTCTAGCGGCACAGATACGCAGTATTTT	CASSYSSGTDTQYF
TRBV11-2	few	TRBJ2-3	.	TGTGCCAGCAGCTTAGGTGGAATCGGGGGCACAGATACGCAGTATTTT	CASSLGGIGGTDTQYF
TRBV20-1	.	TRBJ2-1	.	TGCAGTGCGAGTCGTACCTACAATGAGCAGTTCTTC	CSASRTYNEQFF
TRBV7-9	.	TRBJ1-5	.	TGTGCCAGCAGCTTAGTCGGGGGAGGACCCCAGCATTTT	CASSLVGGGPQHF
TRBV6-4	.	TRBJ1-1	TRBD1	TGTGCCAGCCGGGAAGGGGGCCAGGGAACTGAAGCTTTCTTT	CASREGGQGTEAFF
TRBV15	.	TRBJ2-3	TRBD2	TGTGCCACCAGCAGGGTACCGGGACTAGCGGGAGAAGGAGATACGCAGTATTTT	CATSRVPGLAGEGDTQYF
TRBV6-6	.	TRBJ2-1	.	TGTGCCAGCAGTTACGCACGGCTAGCCTTAAATGAGCAGTTCTTC	CASSYARLALNEQFF
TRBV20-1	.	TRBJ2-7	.	TGCAGTGCTAGAGGGACACTGAACTACGAGCAGTACTTC	CSARGTLNYEQYF
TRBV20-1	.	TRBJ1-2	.	TGCAGTGCCGATCCCGACAGGTCCTATGGCTACACCTTC	CSADPDRSYGYTF
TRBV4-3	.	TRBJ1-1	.	TGCGCCAGCAGCCCGGGGCAGGGAATTGAAGCTTTCTTT	CASSPGQGIEAFF
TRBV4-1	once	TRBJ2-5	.	TGCGCCAGCAGCCAAGTTTGGGAAGCAGGGACCCAGTACTTC	CASSQVWEAGTQYF
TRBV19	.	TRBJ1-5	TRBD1	TGTGCCAGTAGTCTCGCGACAGGGGGGGATCAGCCCCAGCATTTT	CASSLATGGDQPQHF
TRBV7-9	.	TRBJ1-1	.	TGTGCCAGCAGCTTGTACGACAGGTGGAACACTGAAGCTTTCTTT	CASSLYDRWNTEAFF
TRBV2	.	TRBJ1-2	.	TGTGCCGGGGGGCAGACCTATGGCTACACCTTC	CAGGQTYGYTF
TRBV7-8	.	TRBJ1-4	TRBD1	TGTGCCAGCACCCCAGGGGGAGATGAAAAACTGTTTTTT	CASTPGGDEKLFF
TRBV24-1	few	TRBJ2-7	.	TGTGCCACCAGTGACGCCCTATCTAGCGCACTCTACGAGCAGTACTTC	CATSDALSSALYEQYF
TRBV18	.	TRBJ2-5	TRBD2	TGTGCCAGCTCCCGGGAGGTCGGGGAGACCCAGTACTTC	CASSREVGETQYF
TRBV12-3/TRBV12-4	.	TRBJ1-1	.	TGTGCCAGCAGTTCAGGGTGGGGCACTGAAGCTTTCTTT	CASSSGWGTEAFF
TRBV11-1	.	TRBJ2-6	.	TGTGCCAGCAGCCCCGACAGGGGGGCCAACGTCCTGACTTTC	CASSPDRGANVLTF
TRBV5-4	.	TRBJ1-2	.	TGTGCCAGCAGCCCGGACGGAGTCCCCCACTATGGCTACACCTTC	CASSPDGVPHYGYTF
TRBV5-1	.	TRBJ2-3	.	TGCGCCAGCAGCTTTGATGATGGGGCAGATACGCAGTATTTT	CASSFDDGADTQYF
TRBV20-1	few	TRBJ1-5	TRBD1	TGCAGTGCTAGGCCAGGGACAGCCCGAAATCAGCCCCAGCATTTT	CSARPGTARNQPQHF
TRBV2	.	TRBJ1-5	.	TGTGCCAGCAGTGAAGATACAGGCCCCCAGCATTTT	CASSEDTGPQHF
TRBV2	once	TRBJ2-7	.	TGTGCCAGCAGCCGGGACTCACCCTACGAGCAGTACTTC	CASSRDSPYEQYF
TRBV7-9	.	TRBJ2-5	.	TGTGCCAGCAGCCTCCACGGTCGGGAGACCCAGTACTTC	CASSLHGRETQYF
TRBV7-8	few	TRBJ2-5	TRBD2	TGTGCCAGCAGTCTCAGCGGGGGGCAAGAGACCCAGTACTTC	CASSLSGGQETQYF
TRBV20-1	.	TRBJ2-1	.	TGCAGTGCTAGAGATCCAGCGGTCTCCTACAATGAGCAGTTCTTC	CSARDPAVSYNEQFF
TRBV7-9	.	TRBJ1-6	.	TGTGCCAGCAGCCCTCGGGTAGTCTCACCCCTCCACTTT	CASSPRVVSPLHF
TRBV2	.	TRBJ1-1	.	TGTGCCAGCATGAGGGCCCCGAACACTGAAGCTTCCTTT	CASMRAPNTEASF
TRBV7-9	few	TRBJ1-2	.	TGTGCCAGCAGCCCTAAAGTGCGGGGCTTTAACTATGGCTACACCTTC	CASSPKVRGFNYGYTF
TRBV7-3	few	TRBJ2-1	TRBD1	TGTGCCAGCAGCTCCGGGACAGCCCTCTACAATGAGCAGTTCTTC	CASSSGTALYNEQFF
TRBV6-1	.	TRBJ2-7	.	TGTGCCAGCAGTGCCCAGCCCCGGGGCTCCTACGAGCAGTACTTC	CASSAQPRGSYEQYF
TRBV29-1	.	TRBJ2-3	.	TGCAGCGTTGTTGGGGCTGCTAGCACAGATACGCAGTATTTT	CSVVGAASTDTQYF
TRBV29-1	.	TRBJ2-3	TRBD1	TGCAGCGTTGACTTAACAGGGGGCGGGACAGATACGCAGTATTTT	CSVDLTGGGTDTQYF
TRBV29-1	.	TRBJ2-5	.	TGCAGCGTCAGGGCCGCGTACCAAGAGACCCAGTACTTC	CSVRAAYQETQYF
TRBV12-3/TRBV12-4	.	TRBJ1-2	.	TGTGCCAGCAGCTCCCGGGGGAGGGGTGTGCACTATGGCTACACCTTC	CASSSRGRGVHYGYTF
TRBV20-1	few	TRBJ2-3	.	TGCAGTGCTAGAGCAGGGGACGGCACAGATACGCAGTATTTT	CSARAGDGTDTQYF
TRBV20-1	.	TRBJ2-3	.	TGCAGTGCTATTGGGGCCCGGGACCCTAGCACAGATACGCAGTATTTT	CSAIGARDPSTDTQYF
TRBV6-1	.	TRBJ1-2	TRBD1	TGTGCCAGCAGTCCACCCGGACAGGATGACGGCTACACCTTC	CASSPPGQDDGYTF
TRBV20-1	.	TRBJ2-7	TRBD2	TGCAGTGCTACCCACATTCTAGCGGGCTTGTCCTACGAGCAGTACTTC	CSATHILAGLSYEQYF
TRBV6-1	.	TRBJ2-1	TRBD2	TGTGCCAGCAGGGGAGGGACCGATGAGCAGTTCTTC	CASRGGTDEQFF
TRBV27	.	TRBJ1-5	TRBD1	TGTGCCAGCAGTGTGGGACAGAATCAGCCCCAGCATTTT	CASSVGQNQPQHF
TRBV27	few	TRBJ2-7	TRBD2	TGTGCCAGCAGTTGGTCTGGGCGGGGGACCTACGAGCAGTACTTC	CASSWSGRGTYEQYF
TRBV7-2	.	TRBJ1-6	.	TGTGCCAGCAGCCCCTGGAATTCACCCCTCCACTTT	CASSPWNSPLHF
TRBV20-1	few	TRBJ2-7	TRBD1	TGCAGTGCCCCAAACAGGGGTCTCTCCTACGAGCAGTACTTC	CSAPNRGLSYEQYF
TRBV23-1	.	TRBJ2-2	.	TGCGCCAGCAGTCAATCGGTCAGGAGGGGACAGAGACTCACCGGGGAGCTGTTTTTT	CASSQSVRRGQRLTGELFF